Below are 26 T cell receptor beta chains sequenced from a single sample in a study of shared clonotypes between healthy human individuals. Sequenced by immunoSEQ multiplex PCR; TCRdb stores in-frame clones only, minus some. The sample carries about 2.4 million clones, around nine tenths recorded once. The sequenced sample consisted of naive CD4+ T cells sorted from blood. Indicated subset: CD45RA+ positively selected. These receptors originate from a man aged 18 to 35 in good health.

The CDR3 DNA reads as TGTGCCAGCAGCTTAGCGGGGTCAGTACGGCAGCCCCAGCATTTT. It specifies CASSLAGSVRQPQHF. The chain recombines TRBV7-9 with TRBJ1-5; D unresolved. The CDR3 totals 15 residues. The V gene lost 0 bases and the J gene lost 7 bases, with 13 bases spanning the gap. The germline V gene has CDR1 SEHNR and CDR2 FQNEAQ (reference sequence).

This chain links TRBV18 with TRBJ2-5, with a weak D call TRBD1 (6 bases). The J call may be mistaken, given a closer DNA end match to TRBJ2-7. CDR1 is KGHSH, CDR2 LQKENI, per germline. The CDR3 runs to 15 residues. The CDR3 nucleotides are TGTGCCAGCTCACCGGGGACAACTCACCGCTACGAGCAGTACTTC. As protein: CASSPGTTHRYEQYF.

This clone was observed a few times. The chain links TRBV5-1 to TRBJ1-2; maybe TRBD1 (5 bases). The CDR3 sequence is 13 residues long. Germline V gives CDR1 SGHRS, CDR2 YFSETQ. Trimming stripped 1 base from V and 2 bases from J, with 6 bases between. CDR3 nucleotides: TGCGCCAGCAGCTTGAACAGGAACTATGGCTACACCTTC. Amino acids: CASSLNRNYGYTF.

The CDR3 loop reads CASSSRQGEQPQHF. CDR3 DNA: TGTGCCAGCAGCTCCCGACAGGGAGAACAGCCCCAGCATTTT. The V call is TRBV7-2, the J call TRBJ1-5, with 7 bases lining up with TRBD1. Germline lookup yields CDR1 SGHTA and CDR2 FQGNSA. With 4 bases clipped from V and 7 bases from J, the junction kept 7 bases outside the gene matches. This CDR3 region has 14 residues.

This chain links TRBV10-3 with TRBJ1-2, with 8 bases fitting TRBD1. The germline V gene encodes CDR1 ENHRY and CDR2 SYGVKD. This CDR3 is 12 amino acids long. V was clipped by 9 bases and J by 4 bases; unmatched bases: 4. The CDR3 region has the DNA TGTGCCATGTCCGGGACAGGCTATGGCTACACCTTC. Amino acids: CAMSGTGYGYTF.

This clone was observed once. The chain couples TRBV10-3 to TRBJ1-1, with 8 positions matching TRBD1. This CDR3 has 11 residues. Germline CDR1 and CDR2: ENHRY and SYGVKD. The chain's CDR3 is CATGERGEAFF. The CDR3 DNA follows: TGTGCGACAGGGGAGAGGGGTGAAGCTTTCTTT.

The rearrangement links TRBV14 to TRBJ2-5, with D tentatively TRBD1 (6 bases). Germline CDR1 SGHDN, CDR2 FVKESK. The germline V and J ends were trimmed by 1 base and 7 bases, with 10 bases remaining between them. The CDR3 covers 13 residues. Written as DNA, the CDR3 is TGTGCCAGCAGCCAAGGACCAGGGGTGACCCAGTACTTC. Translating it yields CASSQGPGVTQYF.

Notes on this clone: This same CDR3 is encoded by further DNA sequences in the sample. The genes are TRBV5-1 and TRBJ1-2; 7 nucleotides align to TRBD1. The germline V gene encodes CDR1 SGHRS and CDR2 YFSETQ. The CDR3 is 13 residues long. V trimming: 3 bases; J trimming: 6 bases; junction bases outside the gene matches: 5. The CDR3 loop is CASSSTGRNGYTF. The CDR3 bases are TGCGCCAGCAGCTCGACAGGGCGGAATGGCTACACCTTC. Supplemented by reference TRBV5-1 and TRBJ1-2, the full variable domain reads KAGVTQTPRYLIKTRGQQVTLSCSPISGHRSVSWYQQTPGQGLQFLFEYFSETQRNKGNFPGRFSGRQFSNSRSEMNVSTLELGDSALYLCASSSTGRNGYTFGSGTRLTVV.

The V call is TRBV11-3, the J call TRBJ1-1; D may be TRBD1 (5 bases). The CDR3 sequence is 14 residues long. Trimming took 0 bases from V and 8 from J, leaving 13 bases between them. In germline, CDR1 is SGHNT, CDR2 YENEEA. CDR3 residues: CASSLDPGTSEAFF. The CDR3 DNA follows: TGTGCCAGCAGCTTAGATCCCGGGACGTCGGAAGCTTTCTTT.

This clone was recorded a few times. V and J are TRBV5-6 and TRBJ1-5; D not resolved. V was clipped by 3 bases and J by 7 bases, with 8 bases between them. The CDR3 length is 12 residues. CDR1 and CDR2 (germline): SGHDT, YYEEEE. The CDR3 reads CASSYSGQPQHF. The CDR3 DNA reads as TGTGCCAGCAGCTACAGCGGGCAGCCCCAGCATTTT.

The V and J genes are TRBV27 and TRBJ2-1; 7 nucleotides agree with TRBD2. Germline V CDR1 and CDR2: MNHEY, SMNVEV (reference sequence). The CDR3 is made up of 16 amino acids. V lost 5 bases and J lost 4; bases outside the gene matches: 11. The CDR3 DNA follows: TGTGCCAGCAGTCCATCCGCGGGAGTTCTGTACAATGAGCAGTTCTTC. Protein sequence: CASSPSAGVLYNEQFF.

CDR3 amino acids: CATRPVAGVQTGELFF. CDR3 nucleotide sequence: TGCGCCACCCGCCCCGTGGCGGGGGTACAAACCGGGGAGCTGTTTTTT. This chain connects TRBV5-1 to TRBJ2-2; TRBD2 matches 7 bases. V lost 9 bases, J lost 5 bases, and 16 bases stayed unmatched. CDR3 length: 16 amino acids. Germline V lookup: CDR1 SGHRS, CDR2 YFSETQ.

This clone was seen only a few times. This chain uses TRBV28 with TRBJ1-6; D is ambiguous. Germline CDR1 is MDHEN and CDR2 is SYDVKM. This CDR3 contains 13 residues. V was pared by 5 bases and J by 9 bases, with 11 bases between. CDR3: CASSPTERSPLHF. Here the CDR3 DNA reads TGTGCCAGCAGTCCCACGGAGCGTTCACCCCTCCACTTT.

The CDR3 protein is CASGLVPNSGNTIYF. CDR3 in DNA: TGTGCTAGTGGTTTGGTTCCAAACTCTGGAAACACCATATATTTT. This chain uses TRBV12-5 with TRBJ1-3; D is unclear. V lost 0 bases and J lost 0, with 6 bases in between. CDR1 and CDR2 from the germline V gene are LGHNT and FRNRAP. This CDR3 is built from 15 residues.

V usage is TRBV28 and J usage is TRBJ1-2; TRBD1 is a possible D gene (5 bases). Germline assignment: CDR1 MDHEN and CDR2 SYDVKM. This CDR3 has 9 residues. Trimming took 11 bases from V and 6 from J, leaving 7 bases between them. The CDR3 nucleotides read TGTGCCGTGGGGGATGGCTACACCTTC. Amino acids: CAVGDGYTF.

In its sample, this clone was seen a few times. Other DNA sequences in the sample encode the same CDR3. CDR3 region: CASSIEGYGYTF. The CDR3 nucleotides are TGTGCCAGTAGTATAGAGGGATATGGCTACACCTTC. V is TRBV19 and J is TRBJ1-2; D is unresolved. Trimming stripped 0 bases from V and 5 bases from J, with 4 bases between. CDR3 length equals 12 residues. In germline, CDR1 is LNHDA, CDR2 SQIVND (reference sequence).

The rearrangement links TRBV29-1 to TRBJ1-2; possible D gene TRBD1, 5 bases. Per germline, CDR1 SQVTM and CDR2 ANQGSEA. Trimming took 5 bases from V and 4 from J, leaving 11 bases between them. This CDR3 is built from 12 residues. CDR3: CSVRQMSYGYTF. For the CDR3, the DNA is TGCAGCGTTAGACAGATGAGCTATGGCTACACCTTC.

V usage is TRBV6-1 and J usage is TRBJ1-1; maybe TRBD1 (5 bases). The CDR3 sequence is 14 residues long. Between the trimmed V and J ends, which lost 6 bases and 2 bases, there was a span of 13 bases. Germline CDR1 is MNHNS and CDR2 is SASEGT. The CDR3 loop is CASRDRGSNTEAFF. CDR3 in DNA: TGTGCCAGCAGGGACCGGGGGTCAAACACTGAAGCTTTCTTT.

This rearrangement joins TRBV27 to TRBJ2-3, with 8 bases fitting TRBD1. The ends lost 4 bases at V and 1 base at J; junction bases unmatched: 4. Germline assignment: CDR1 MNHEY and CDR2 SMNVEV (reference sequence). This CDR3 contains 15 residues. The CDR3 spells CASSSPGQGTDTQYF. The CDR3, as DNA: TGTGCCAGCAGTTCGCCGGGACAGGGCACAGATACGCAGTATTTT.

The DNA for the CDR3 is TGTGCCAGCAGCTTATCAAAGTCCCTAGCGGGAGTAGGTCGGTACGAGCAGTACTTC. Translated, it gives CASSLSKSLAGVGRYEQYF. The gene calls are TRBV7-2 and TRBJ2-7; 10 bases are a match to TRBD2. This CDR3 has 19 residues. The ends lost 2 bases at V and 4 bases at J; junction bases unmatched: 17. CDR1 is SGHTA and CDR2 is FQGNSA in the germline V gene. The entire variable domain, with the rest obtained from reference TRBV7-2 and TRBJ2-7, is as follows: GAGVSQSPSNKVTEKGKDVELRCDPISGHTALYWYRQSLGQGLEFLIYFQGNSAPDKSGLPSDRFSAERTGGSVSTLTIQRTQQEDSAVYLCASSLSKSLAGVGRYEQYFGPGTRLTVT.

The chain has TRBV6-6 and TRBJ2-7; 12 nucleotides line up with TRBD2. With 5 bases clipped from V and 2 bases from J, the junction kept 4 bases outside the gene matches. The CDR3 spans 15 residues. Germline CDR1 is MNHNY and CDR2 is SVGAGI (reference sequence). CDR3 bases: TGTGCCAGCAGTCCCGCTAGCGGGAGGGCCTACGAGCAGTACTTC. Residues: CASSPASGRAYEQYF.

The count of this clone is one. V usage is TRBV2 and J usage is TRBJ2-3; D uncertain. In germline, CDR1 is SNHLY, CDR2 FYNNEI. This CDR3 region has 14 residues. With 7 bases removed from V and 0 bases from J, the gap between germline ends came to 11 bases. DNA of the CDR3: TGTGCCAGCAAAGCGACTGCTAGCACAGATACGCAGTATTTT. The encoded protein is CASKATASTDTQYF.

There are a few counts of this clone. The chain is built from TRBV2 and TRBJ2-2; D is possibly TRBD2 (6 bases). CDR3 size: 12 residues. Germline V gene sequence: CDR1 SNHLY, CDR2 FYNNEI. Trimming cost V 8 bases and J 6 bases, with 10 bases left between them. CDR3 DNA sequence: TGTGCCAGCGGAGGGACGGCCGGGGAGCTGTTTTTT. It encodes CASGGTAGELFF.

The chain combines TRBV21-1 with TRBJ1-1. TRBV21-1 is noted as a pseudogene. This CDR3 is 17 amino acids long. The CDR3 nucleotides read TGTGCCAGCAGCGCCTTTGGCGGGGGCAGATTTGACACTGAAGCTTTCTTT. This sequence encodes CASSAFGGGRFDTEAFF.

CDR3 sequence reads: CASSPRGLAVDTQYF. The DNA for the CDR3 is TGTGCCAGCTCCCCGAGGGGACTAGCGGTAGATACGCAGTATTTT. The genes are TRBV2 and TRBJ2-3; 11 bases fit TRBD2. J was trimmed by 5 bases and V by 8 bases; bases with no gene match: 9. The CDR3 spans 15 residues. CDR1 and CDR2 from the germline V gene are SNHLY and FYNNEI.

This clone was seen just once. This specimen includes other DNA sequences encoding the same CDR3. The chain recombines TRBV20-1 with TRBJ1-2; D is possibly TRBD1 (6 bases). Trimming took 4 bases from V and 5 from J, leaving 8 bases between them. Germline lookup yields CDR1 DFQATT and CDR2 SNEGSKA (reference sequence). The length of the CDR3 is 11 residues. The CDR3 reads CSATDRYGYTF. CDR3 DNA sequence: TGCAGTGCTACGGACAGATATGGCTACACCTTC.